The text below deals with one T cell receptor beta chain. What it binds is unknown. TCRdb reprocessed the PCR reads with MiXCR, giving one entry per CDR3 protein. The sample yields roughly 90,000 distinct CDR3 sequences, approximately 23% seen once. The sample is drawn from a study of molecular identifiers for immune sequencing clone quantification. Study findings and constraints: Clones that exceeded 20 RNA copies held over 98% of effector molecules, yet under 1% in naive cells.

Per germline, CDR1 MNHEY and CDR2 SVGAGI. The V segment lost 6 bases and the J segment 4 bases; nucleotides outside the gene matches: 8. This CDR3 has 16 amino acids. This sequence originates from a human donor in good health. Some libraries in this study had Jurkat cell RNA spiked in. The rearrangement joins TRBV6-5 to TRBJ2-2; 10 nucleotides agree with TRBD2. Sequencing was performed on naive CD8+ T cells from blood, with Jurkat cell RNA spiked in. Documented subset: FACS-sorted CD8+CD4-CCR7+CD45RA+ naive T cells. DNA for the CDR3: TGTGCCAGCAGGGGGAGCGGGGGGGTCATCACCGGGGAGCTGTTTTTT. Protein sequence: CASRGSGGVITGELFF.